The clone carrying this T cell receptor beta chain has a single count. Treatment in this sample: some 20 received Ad26.COV2.S at low or high dose, single or two shots; about 5 received placebo; per-sample allocation not given. Following the first vaccine or placebo injection, samples were taken on day 63. This record belongs to a study of Ad26.COV2.S vaccination and SARS-CoV-2 variants. Study-level background: Intramuscular Ad26.COV2.S at 5x10^10 or 1x10^11 viral particles.

Sequencing used immunoSEQ multiplex PCR; TCRdb keeps in-frame clones, though not all of them. The sample contains about 680,000 clones, 89% of which appear only once. Germline-derived CDR1 and CDR2 are GTSNPN and SVGIG (reference sequence). The V segment lost 3 bases and the J segment 2 bases; nucleotides outside the gene matches: 6. The length of the CDR3 is 15 residues. The source of this sequence is a person between 18 and 59 years old who received the Ad26.COV2.S COVID-19 vaccine or a placebo. Here the sequenced sample was peripheral blood, taken in a trial of Ad26.COV2.S vaccine versus placebo. The chain has TRBV30 and TRBJ1-3, with TRBD1 matching over 8 bases. The CDR3 DNA reads TGTGCCTGGAGGGATGACAGGGGTACTGGAAACACCATATATTTT. It translates to CAWRDDRGTGNTIYF.